This passage covers 22 T cell receptor beta chains from one sample sequenced in a study of T cells in localized non-small cell lung cancer. Sequencing used immunoSEQ multiplex PCR; TCRdb keeps in-frame clones, though not all of them. The sample consists of tens of thousands of clones, 70% to 90% of them appearing once. This sample comprised peripheral blood, obtained before any cancer treatment. Receptor source: a man aged 35-69 years with stage I squamous cell lung carcinoma.

This clone was detected a few times. The chain links TRBV7-9 to TRBJ1-2, with D possibly TRBD1 on 5 matching bases. CDR1 and CDR2 from the germline V gene are SEHNR and FQNEAQ (reference sequence). The CDR3 is made up of 14 amino acids. Between the trimmed V and J ends, which lost 5 bases and 2 bases, there was a span of 12 bases. The CDR3 here is CASSQGSGNYGYTF. CDR3 nucleotide sequence: TGTGCCAGCAGCCAGGGATCGGGGAACTATGGCTACACCTTC.

This clone was counted once. The chain combines TRBV9 with TRBJ1-1; D is unresolved. The V end was cut by 2 bases, the J end by 3 bases, with 11 bases between. The length of the CDR3 is 14 residues. The germline V gene encodes CDR1 SGDLS and CDR2 YYNGEE. CDR3: CASSVEGRDTEAFF. Here the CDR3 DNA reads TGTGCCAGCAGCGTGGAAGGGAGGGACACTGAAGCTTTCTTT.

Remarks on this clone: One end of the junction is discordant with germline, which a read error may explain. The rearrangement links TRBV18 to TRBJ2-1; D gene unclear. The CDR3 has 13 amino acids. Germline CDR1 KGHSH, CDR2 LQKENI. CDR3 protein: CAGSGASYNEQFF. CDR3 DNA: TGTGCCGGCTCAGGAGCGTCCTACAATGAGCAGTTCTTC.

The rearrangement uses TRBV23-1 and TRBJ2-7; the D gene is possibly TRBD2 (5 bases). TRBV23-1 is an ORF for which the function is uncertain. Trimming removed 4 bases from V and 4 bases from J, with 8 bases in between. CDR3 length: 12 residues. This CDR3 is CASSPRGYEQYF. The DNA for the CDR3 is TGCGCCAGCAGTCCCCGAGGGTACGAGCAGTACTTC.

This rearrangement joins TRBV5-1 to TRBJ2-3; D possibly uses TRBD1 or TRBD2 (5 bases each). The germline CDR1 and CDR2 sequences are SGHRS and YFSETQ. Trimming cost V 4 bases and J 1 base, with 13 bases left between them. CDR3 length: 15 amino acids. Here the CDR3 DNA reads TGCGCCAGCAGCCCAGGGACCGTGGGCACAGATACGCAGTATTTT. Translation gives CASSPGTVGTDTQYF.

The chain has TRBV6-1 and TRBJ2-7, with D possibly being TRBD1 (5 bases). The germline gives CDR1 MNHNS, CDR2 SASEGT. V lost 2 bases and J lost 2, with 7 bases in between. The CDR3 spans 13 residues. The CDR3 here is CASSEQGPYEQYF. The CDR3 DNA follows: TGTGCCAGCAGTGAACAGGGTCCCTACGAGCAGTACTTC.

V is TRBV29-1 and J is TRBJ2-7, with D perhaps TRBD1 (5 bases). The V end lost 7 bases, the J end lost 0 bases, and 10 bases lay between the germline ends. CDR3 length: 12 amino acids. The V gene's germline CDR1 is SQVTM and CDR2 ANQGSEA. The DNA of the CDR3 is TGCAGCGCCGTCGACAGCTCCTACGAGCAGTACTTC. Encoded protein: CSAVDSSYEQYF.

The J gene is TRBJ2-2, the V gene TRBV15, with D maybe TRBD2 (6 bases). The CDR3 is made up of 14 amino acids. The germline gives CDR1 LNHNV, CDR2 YYDKDF (reference sequence). Trimming removed 3 bases from V and 5 bases from J, with 10 bases in between. In DNA, the CDR3 is TGTGCCACCAGCAGGGGGGGAAGTACCGGGGAGCTGTTTTTT. Translated: CATSRGGSTGELFF.

About this clone: A single base separates this from a much larger clone, so it may be a read error. The identical CDR3 is also encoded by other nucleotide sequences in the sample. This chain uses TRBV5-8 with TRBJ1-3, with TRBD1 matching over 7 bases. The length of the CDR3 is 15 residues. The V segment lost 3 bases and the J segment 2 bases; nucleotides outside the gene matches: 5. From germline, CDR1 is SGHTS and CDR2 YDEGEE. The CDR3 sequence: CASSSDRVPGNTIYF. CDR3 nucleotide sequence: TGTGCCAGCAGCTCTGACAGGGTTCCTGGAAACACCATATATTTT.

The chain recombines TRBV9 with TRBJ2-7, with TRBD2 as a possible D gene (5 bases). Germline V CDR1 and CDR2: SGDLS, YYNGEE. The length of the CDR3 is 14 residues. Trimming stripped 1 base from V and 5 bases from J, with 13 bases between. CDR3 amino acids: CASSVRWESNEQYF. As DNA, the CDR3 is TGTGCCAGCAGCGTACGGTGGGAGTCCAACGAGCAGTACTTC.

The V and J genes are TRBV27 and TRBJ1-5; 7 positions agree with TRBD1. V shed 4 bases, J shed 4 bases, and the junction held 4 bases outside the gene matches. CDR3 length: 14 amino acids. The V gene's germline CDR1 is MNHEY and CDR2 SMNVEV (reference sequence). The CDR3: CASSSDRRNQPQHF. In DNA, the CDR3 is TGTGCCAGCAGTTCGGACAGGAGGAATCAGCCCCAGCATTTT.

The chain employs TRBV25-1 and TRBJ1-3; TRBD1 is a possible D gene (6 bases). Germline V gene data show CDR1 as MGHDK and CDR2 as SYGVNS. The CDR3 extends over 17 amino acids. V was pared by 4 bases and J by 3 bases, with 19 bases between. In DNA, the CDR3 is TGTGCCAGCAGTGGACTCCGGGACATCGGATATGGAAACACCATATATTTT. Its translation: CASSGLRDIGYGNTIYF.

V usage is TRBV30 and J usage is TRBJ2-5, with TRBD2 matching 13 bases. Trimming at V came to 1 base and at J to 4 bases, leaving 0 bases not matched to a gene. This CDR3 contains 14 residues. CDR1 GTSNPN and CDR2 SVGIG come from the germline V gene (reference sequence). In DNA form, the CDR3 reads TGTGCCTGGAGTGGACTAGCGGGAGGAGAGACCCAGTACTTC. This sequence encodes CAWSGLAGGETQYF.

This clone was seen a handful of times. This chain connects TRBV19 to TRBJ1-5, with 8 nucleotides matching TRBD1. The V and J ends lost 4 bases and 7 bases, in that order; junction bases with no gene match: 6. Germline lookup yields CDR1 LNHDA and CDR2 SQIVND (reference sequence). The CDR3 sequence is 14 residues long. The chain's CDR3 is CASSTDRVGQPQHF. CDR3 nucleotide sequence: TGTGCCAGTAGTACGGACAGGGTCGGACAGCCCCAGCATTTT.

The chain couples TRBV6-6 to TRBJ2-5, with 8 bases aligning to TRBD2. The J call could be wrong; TRBJ2-7 is a better fit for the DNA end. Per the germline V gene, CDR1 is MNHNY and CDR2 is SVGAGI (reference sequence). This CDR3 is built from 14 residues. CDR3 DNA: TGTGCCAGCAGTTTAACTAGCGGAAATTACGAGCAGTACTTC. This translates into CASSLTSGNYEQYF.

The chain employs TRBV7-2 and TRBJ2-7; tentatively, D is TRBD1 (6 bases). Germline V gene data show CDR1 as SGHTA and CDR2 as FQGNSA. The CDR3 totals 14 residues. V was cut by 6 bases and J by 4 bases, with 16 bases left in between. Here the CDR3 DNA reads TGTGCCAGCAGGCCACAGGGTTGGAGATACGAGCAGTACTTC. This codes for CASRPQGWRYEQYF.

To note about this clone: Germline and junction disagree at one end, which may indicate a read error. The rearrangement joins TRBV5-1 to TRBJ2-3, with 7 bases matching TRBD2. Germline loops: CDR1 SGHRS, CDR2 YFSETQ. CDR3 length: 15 residues. The DNA for the CDR3 is TGCGCCTGCAGCCCCGCGGGGGACAGCACAGATACGCAGTATTTT. The encoded protein is CACSPAGDSTDTQYF. Drawing the rest from reference TRBV5-1 and TRBJ2-3, the complete variable domain is KAGVTQTPRYLIKTRGQQVTLSCSPISGHRSVSWYQQTPGQGLQFLFEYFSETQRNKGNFPGRFSGRQFSNSRSEMNVSTLELGDSALYLCACSPAGDSTDTQYFGPGTRLTVL.

The chain employs TRBV19 and TRBJ2-5; D possibly corresponds to TRBD2 (6 bases). Trimming left V 5 bases short and J 6 bases short, with 16 bases between. Germline values: CDR1 LNHDA, CDR2 SQIVND (reference sequence). The CDR3 has 14 residues. This CDR3 reads CASSPGGGRQTQYF. The CDR3 nucleotides read TGTGCCAGTAGTCCCGGGGGTGGCAGGCAGACCCAGTACTTC. Based on the CDR3 plus reference TRBV19 and TRBJ2-5, the full variable domain is DGGITQSPKYLFRKEGQNVTLSCEQNLNHDAMYWYRQDPGQGLRLIYYSQIVNDFQKGDIAEGYSVSREKKESFPLTVTSAQKNPTAFYLCASSPGGGRQTQYFGPGTRLLVL.

This chain uses TRBV11-2 with TRBJ2-7; D unclear. Trimming pared 5 bases from V and 4 bases from J, leaving 3 bases between. CDR3 length: 10 residues. CDR1 is SGHAT, CDR2 FQNNGV, per germline. CDR3 residues: CASSNYEQYF. The CDR3 DNA reads as TGTGCCAGCAGCAATTACGAGCAGTACTTC.

This clone came up once. The CDR3 loop reads CASSKEHRASQFF. CDR3 bases: TGTGCCAGCAGCAAAGAACACCGGGCATCTCAGTTCTTC. The chain has TRBV21-1 and TRBJ2-1. TRBV21-1 is flagged as a pseudogene. The CDR3 is 13 amino acids.

The chain recombines TRBV27 with TRBJ2-1, with TRBD2 matching 8 bases. The CDR3 runs 15 residues. Trimming took 4 bases from V and 2 from J; bases not matched to a gene: 4. The germline CDR1 and CDR2 sequences are MNHEY and SMNVEV (reference sequence). CDR3: CASSSGLGTYNEQFF. For the CDR3, the DNA is TGTGCCAGCAGTTCGGGACTAGGAACCTACAATGAGCAGTTCTTC.

This chain uses TRBV10-2 with TRBJ2-1, with D possibly matching TRBD2 (6 bases). The germline V gene has CDR1 WSHSY and CDR2 SAAADI. CDR3 length: 12 amino acids. Trimming left V 8 bases short and J 8 bases short, with 13 bases between. DNA of the CDR3: TGCGCCAGCCGACTAGATCGGGATGAGCAGTTCTTC. Protein sequence: CASRLDRDEQFF.